The 14 T cell receptor beta chains below all came from one sample that was sequenced in a study of blood T cell repertoires in COVID-19. The table came from immunoSEQ multiplex PCR; TCRdb's copy has only in-frame clones and leaves some out. This sample yields roughly 170,000 clones, of which approximately 86% are seen a single time; 18% belongs to the top ten. The sample taken for sequencing was PBMCs or T cells enriched from blood (not recorded which). These receptors originate from a man in his 60s who had recovered from COVID-19.

The chain joins TRBV28 to TRBJ1-5; possible D gene TRBD1, 6 bases. Germline CDR1 reads MDHEN; CDR2 reads SYDVKM. The V end lost 10 bases, the J end lost 4 bases, and 20 bases lay between the germline ends. This CDR3 comprises 15 residues. The CDR3 sequence: CATKGGIRQNQPQHF. DNA for the CDR3: TGTGCCACGAAAGGGGGTATACGACAGAATCAGCCCCAGCATTTT.

This clone was observed a single time. The gene calls are TRBV11-2 and TRBJ2-3; D may be TRBD1 (5 bases). The CDR3 runs 16 residues. The germline gives CDR1 SGHAT, CDR2 FQNNGV. The germline V and J ends were trimmed by 0 bases and 1 base, with 11 bases remaining between them. The CDR3 protein is CASSLDGVGGTDTQYF. Written as DNA, the CDR3 is TGTGCCAGCAGCTTAGATGGGGTAGGGGGCACAGATACGCAGTATTTT. Supplemented by reference TRBV11-2 and TRBJ2-3, the full variable domain reads EAGVAQSPRYKIIEKRQSVAFWCNPISGHATLYWYQQILGQGPKLLIQFQNNGVVDDSQLPKDRFSAERLKGVDSTLKIQPAKLEDSAVYLCASSLDGVGGTDTQYFGPGTRLTVL.

This clone was seen a handful of times. The gene calls are TRBV5-1 and TRBJ2-3; 11 nucleotides agree with TRBD2. Germline V gene sequence: CDR1 SGHRS, CDR2 YFSETQ. The CDR3 contains 16 residues. The trim removed 4 bases at V and 3 bases at J, leaving 7 bases unmatched. CDR3 nucleotide sequence: TGCGCCAGCAGCCATAGCGGGGGGGCCCGTACAGATACGCAGTATTTT. It translates to CASSHSGGARTDTQYF. The variable domain in full, with the rest retrieved from reference TRBV5-1 and TRBJ2-3, is KAGVTQTPRYLIKTRGQQVTLSCSPISGHRSVSWYQQTPGQGLQFLFEYFSETQRNKGNFPGRFSGRQFSNSRSEMNVSTLELGDSALYLCASSHSGGARTDTQYFGPGTRLTVL.

This chain links TRBV19 with TRBJ2-3, with a tentative D call TRBD1 (6 bases). The CDR3 contains 15 residues. The V and J ends lost 3 bases and 0 bases respectively, with 10 bases between them. Germline V gene lookup returns CDR1 LNHDA and CDR2 SQIVND (reference sequence). DNA for the CDR3: TGTGCCAGTAGTATCTTCACAGGGAGCACAGATACGCAGTATTTT. Encoded protein: CASSIFTGSTDTQYF.

The V call is TRBV5-4, the J call TRBJ2-3, with D tentatively TRBD2 (5 bases). V was clipped by 4 bases and J by 4 bases, with 10 bases between them. Germline CDR1 and CDR2: SGHNT and YYREEE (reference sequence). The CDR3 is 13 residues long. CDR3 coding DNA: TGTGCCAGCAGCGGGGAGCGATCAGATACGCAGTATTTT. Translated, it gives CASSGERSDTQYF.

The chain links TRBV9 to TRBJ1-6, with a tentative D call TRBD1 (6 bases). The V end lost 3 bases, the J end lost 10 bases, and 17 bases lay between the germline ends. The CDR3 consists of 15 residues. CDR1 SGDLS and CDR2 YYNGEE come from the germline V gene. The CDR3 nucleotides are TGTGCCAGCAGCGCGGGCACAGGGACTAGGTCACCCCTCCACTTT. The encoded protein is CASSAGTGTRSPLHF.

This rearrangement joins TRBV20-1 to TRBJ2-7; D not resolved. The germline V gene encodes CDR1 DFQATT and CDR2 SNEGSKA (reference sequence). V shed 3 bases and J shed 0 bases, with 12 bases lying between them. The CDR3 contains 14 residues. The DNA of the CDR3 is TGCAGTGCTAGTGGGTTCCACAGCTCCTACGAGCAGTACTTC. This gives the protein CSASGFHSSYEQYF.

The chain links TRBV9 to TRBJ2-1, with 10 bases identical to TRBD1. Germline assignment: CDR1 SGDLS and CDR2 YYNGEE. This CDR3 has 18 residues. J lost 8 bases, V lost 0 bases, and 14 bases had no gene match. The CDR3 nucleotides read TGTGCCAGCAGCGTAGACGTAGGGGGGACAGGGGTTTGGTATGAGCAGTTCTTC. It yields the protein CASSVDVGGTGVWYEQFF.

The chain couples TRBV7-6 to TRBJ1-5; D remains unclear. Germline V gene data show CDR1 as SGHVS and CDR2 as FNYEAQ. This CDR3 contains 14 residues. V gave up 5 bases and J gave up 2 bases, with 10 bases separating them. CDR3 residues: CASSQEGGNQPQHF. CDR3 sequence (DNA): TGTGCCAGCAGCCAAGAAGGAGGCAATCAGCCCCAGCATTTT.

The gene calls are TRBV6-5 and TRBJ2-5; unclear D gene. Trimming took 5 bases from V and 5 from J, leaving 18 bases between them. Germline CDR1 and CDR2: MNHEY and SVGAGI. CDR3 size: 15 residues. CDR3 region: CASSPTTQFRETQYF. The CDR3 nucleotides read TGTGCCAGCAGTCCCACGACCCAGTTCAGGGAGACCCAGTACTTC.

The CDR3 reads CASSLHTGAGYTF. In DNA, the CDR3 is TGTGCCAGCAGCTTACATACAGGGGCTGGCTACACCTTC. The chain links TRBV7-2 to TRBJ1-2; 7 nucleotides match TRBD1. The CDR3 covers 13 residues. CDR1 is SGHTA and CDR2 is FQGNSA in the germline V gene. V trimming: 2 bases; J trimming: 7 bases; junction bases outside the gene matches: 4.

The chain uses TRBV5-6 and TRBJ2-2, with D maybe TRBD1 (6 bases). V lost 0 bases and J 6 bases, leaving 9 bases between the germline ends. The germline CDR1 and CDR2 sequences are SGHDT and YYEEEE. The CDR3 is 14 residues long. CDR3 coding DNA: TGTGCCAGCAGCTTGGCACAGGGCGCCGGGGAGCTGTTTTTT. The encoded protein is CASSLAQGAGELFF.

The chain combines TRBV10-3 with TRBJ2-1; D gene unclear. V was shortened by 3 bases and J by 0 bases, with 9 bases between the two germline ends. The CDR3 runs to 15 residues. Germline assignment: CDR1 ENHRY and CDR2 SYGVKD. Here the CDR3 DNA reads TGTGCCATCAGTGACGGAGTTAGCTCCTACAATGAGCAGTTCTTC. Amino acid sequence: CAISDGVSSYNEQFF.

This chain uses TRBV5-1 with TRBJ1-1; weak D call: TRBD1 (6 bases). V lost 0 bases to trimming and J lost 4 bases, with 10 bases between them. The CDR3 is 14 amino acids. Germline assignment: CDR1 SGHRS and CDR2 YFSETQ. CDR3 sequence (DNA): TGCGCCAGCAGCTTGGTCCCAGGGGCCACTGAAGCTTTCTTT. Translation: CASSLVPGATEAFF.